This TCR beta chain was sequenced for a study of beta chain features in type 1 diabetes. This clone turned up a few times. Of the isolated RNA, all was reverse transcribed, and so the sequenced material was expressed TCRB transcripts. Clones were read by immunoSEQ multiplex PCR, and TCRdb kept only the in-frame ones, dropping some. The profile shows 250,000 to 300,000 clones, about 7.8% of them singletons. Between the trimmed V and J ends, which lost 1 base and 0 bases, there was a span of 9 bases. CDR1 and CDR2 (germline): SGHDN, FVKESK. The CDR3 runs to 16 residues. This clonotype was sampled from a woman younger than 35 in good health. The material sequenced was central memory CD4+ T cells from blood. This chain connects TRBV14 to TRBJ1-4, with unresolved D. Here the CDR3 DNA reads TGTGCCAGCAGCCAAGTTGGGTACTCAACTAATGAAAAACTGTTTTTT. Translated: CASSQVGYSTNEKLFF.